The 19 T cell receptor beta chains reported below all come from one sample, sequenced in a study of beta chain features in type 1 diabetes. Expressed TCRB transcripts were sequenced because the isolated RNA had all been reverse transcribed beforehand. Sequenced by immunoSEQ multiplex PCR; TCRdb stores in-frame clones only, minus some. Counted here are under 90,000 clones, under 35% occurring once; the ten biggest clones make up about 0.48%. The sequencing sample was made of stem cell memory CD4+ T cells from blood. These TCRs come from a woman aged 18-29 years in good health.

This chain joins TRBV5-1 and TRBJ2-3; 9 bases are shared with TRBD2. The CDR3 runs to 16 residues. The V gene end was trimmed by 3 bases and the J gene end by 2 bases; junction bases not matched to a gene: 7. The germline CDR1 and CDR2 sequences are SGHRS and YFSETQ. The CDR3 bases are TGCGCCAGCAGCTCTATAGCGGGAGACTTCACAGATACGCAGTATTTT. Translation: CASSSIAGDFTDTQYF.

V usage is TRBV23-1 and J usage is TRBJ2-3, with 7 nucleotides matching TRBD1. TRBV23-1 is annotated as an ORF whose role is uncertain. The CDR3 is made up of 18 amino acids. V dropped 1 base and J dropped 1; count of bases not matched to a gene: 11. The CDR3: CASSQFAGQGEGTDTQYF. CDR3 sequence (DNA): TGCGCCAGCAGTCAATTCGCAGGCCAGGGGGAAGGCACAGATACGCAGTATTTT.

J is TRBJ1-5 and V is TRBV6-1; no clear D. The CDR3 extends over 13 amino acids. V was cut by 8 bases and J by 5 bases, with 13 bases left in between. CDR1 is MNHNS, CDR2 SASEGT, per germline. The CDR3 here is CASHTQYDQPQHF. CDR3 bases: TGTGCCAGCCACACCCAATACGATCAGCCCCAGCATTTT.

This sequence joins TRBV19 and TRBJ2-6; D unclear. This CDR3 is 13 amino acids long. Germline V CDR1 and CDR2: LNHDA, SQIVND (reference sequence). Trimming cost V 10 bases and J 0 bases, with 7 bases left between them. CDR3 in amino acids: CAISISGANVLTF. In nucleotides, the CDR3 is TGTGCCATTTCAATCTCTGGGGCCAACGTCCTGACTTTC.

The chain has TRBV10-2 and TRBJ2-5; D is ambiguous. Germline CDR1 is WSHSY and CDR2 is SAAADI. The CDR3 is 13 residues long. V lost 7 bases and J lost 5, with 14 bases in between. CDR3 in DNA: TGCGCCAGCACCTTATTACAATCGGAGACCCAGTACTTC. Its translation: CASTLLQSETQYF.

The chain uses TRBV29-1 and TRBJ2-6; D is unclear. Trimming removed 3 bases at V and 3 bases at J, with 3 bases between. Germline V CDR1 and CDR2: SQVTM, ANQGSEA. The CDR3 is 12 amino acids. The CDR3, as DNA: TGCAGCGTTGACCGTGGGGCCAACGTCCTGACTTTC. It yields the protein CSVDRGANVLTF.

A few counts support this clone. The chain joins TRBV29-1 to TRBJ2-1; tentative D call: TRBD1 (6 bases). Germline CDR1 reads SQVTM; CDR2 reads ANQGSEA. Trimming shortened V by 7 bases and J by 3 bases, and 10 bases separated the two germline ends. This CDR3 contains 12 residues. CDR3 residues: CSAGDGYNEQFF. The DNA for the CDR3 is TGCAGCGCAGGGGACGGCTACAATGAGCAGTTCTTC.

In the case of this clone: This same CDR3 is encoded by further DNA sequences in the sample. The rearrangement joins TRBV18 to TRBJ1-3, with a tentative D call TRBD1 (6 bases). Germline lookup yields CDR1 KGHSH and CDR2 LQKENI. V lost 2 bases and J 0 bases, leaving 11 bases between the germline ends. This CDR3 contains 16 residues. The CDR3, as DNA: TGTGCCAGCTCACCAAGGCAGGGGTCCTCTGGAAACACCATATATTTT. It specifies CASSPRQGSSGNTIYF.

The chain couples TRBV2 to TRBJ1-5; D may be TRBD1 (5 bases). V dropped 5 bases and J dropped 4 bases, with 9 bases sitting between them. The CDR3 has 13 amino acids. Germline V gene sequence: CDR1 SNHLY, CDR2 FYNNEI. CDR3 protein: CASSPGENQPQHF. In DNA form, the CDR3 reads TGTGCCAGCAGTCCGGGGGAGAATCAGCCCCAGCATTTT.

This chain connects TRBV7-2 to TRBJ1-1; 7 bases agree with TRBD1. The CDR3 length is 14 residues. V was pared by 2 bases and J by 3 bases, with 3 bases of the junction left unmatched. Germline lookup yields CDR1 SGHTA and CDR2 FQGNSA. CDR3 sequence: CASSLQQGYTEAFF. The CDR3, as DNA: TGTGCCAGCAGCTTACAACAGGGGTACACTGAAGCTTTCTTT.

The chain carries TRBV30 and TRBJ1-5, with D possibly matching TRBD1 (6 bases). Looked up from germline, CDR1 is GTSNPN and CDR2 is SVGIG (reference sequence). This CDR3 contains 14 residues. V lost 2 bases and J lost 6, with 14 bases in between. In DNA, the CDR3 is TGTGCCTGGAGTAGGACAGTCATGGGTCAGCCCCAGCATTTT. Translation gives CAWSRTVMGQPQHF.

V is TRBV7-9 and J is TRBJ2-1; tentative D call: TRBD1 (6 bases). The CDR3 runs to 12 residues. V lost 5 bases to trimming and J lost 15 bases, with 17 bases between them. CDR1 and CDR2 from the germline V gene are SEHNR and FQNEAQ (reference sequence). Here the CDR3 DNA reads TGTGCCAGCAGCGCACAGGGTTTCGCAGGGTTCTTC. This translates into CASSAQGFAGFF.

The chain joins TRBV30 to TRBJ2-7, with D uncertain. Deletions cut 0 bases from V and 5 bases from J, with 11 bases between. Germline CDR1 and CDR2: GTSNPN and SVGIG (reference sequence). CDR3 length: 13 residues. CDR3 sequence: CAWSVRLSHEQYF. The CDR3 DNA follows: TGTGCCTGGAGTGTACGGTTGTCCCACGAGCAGTACTTC.

The chain carries TRBV5-4 and TRBJ1-2, with D tentatively TRBD1 (5 bases). The ends were cut back, 0 bases at V and 2 bases at J, with 8 bases in the middle. The CDR3 has 14 amino acids. Germline CDR1 reads SGHNT; CDR2 reads YYREEE (reference sequence). CDR3 nucleotides: TGTGCCAGCAGCTTGGGCCCAGGGAACTATGGCTACACCTTC. Amino acid sequence: CASSLGPGNYGYTF. The whole variable domain, remainder taken from reference TRBV5-4 and TRBJ1-2, is ETGVTQSPTHLIKTRGQQVTLRCSSQSGHNTVSWYQQALGQGPQFIFQYYREEENGRGNFPPRFSGLQFPNYSSELNVNALELDDSALYLCASSLGPGNYGYTFGSGTRLTVV.

This clone has ten or more counts. CDR3 protein: CASSSRDSANYGYTF. The DNA of the CDR3 is TGTGCCAGCAGCTCACGGGACAGCGCTAACTATGGCTACACCTTC. The chain uses TRBV7-9 and TRBJ1-2, with 7 positions matching TRBD1. There are 15 residues in the CDR3. With V trimmed by 4 bases and J by 0 bases, 5 bases remained unmatched. Germline-derived CDR1 and CDR2 are SEHNR and FQNEAQ (reference sequence).

This clone was detected only a few times. The V call is TRBV9, the J call TRBJ2-5; 7 nucleotides line up with TRBD2. The length of the CDR3 is 16 residues. V lost 4 bases to trimming and J lost 1 base; unmatched junction nucleotides: 10. The germline V gene encodes CDR1 SGDLS and CDR2 YYNGEE. The CDR3 loop is CASSLGGGRGQETQYF. The CDR3 DNA sequence: TGTGCCAGCAGCCTAGGTGGTGGGAGGGGCCAAGAGACCCAGTACTTC.

This clone is a singleton in its sample. The J gene is TRBJ1-1, the V gene TRBV6-5; D gene unclear. The CDR3 has 13 amino acids. Germline CDR1 is MNHEY and CDR2 is SVGAGI. V gave up 2 bases and J gave up 5 bases, with 9 bases separating them. CDR3 coding DNA: TGTGCCAGCAGTTACGAGCCGAGGACTGAAGCTTTCTTT. Amino acid sequence: CASSYEPRTEAFF.

This chain joins TRBV7-2 and TRBJ2-5, with a tentative D call TRBD2 (6 bases). The CDR3 totals 15 residues. V lost 5 bases and J 2 bases, leaving 15 bases between the germline ends. The germline V gene has CDR1 SGHTA and CDR2 FQGNSA. CDR3 region: CASSPASAGQETQYF. Written as DNA, the CDR3 is TGTGCCAGCAGCCCAGCGAGTGCGGGGCAAGAGACCCAGTACTTC.

V gene TRBV30 combines with J gene TRBJ2-5; 7 bases line up with TRBD2. The CDR3 runs 14 residues. V gave up 5 bases and J gave up 1 base; unmatched junction bases: 7. Germline loops: CDR1 GTSNPN, CDR2 SVGIG (reference sequence). The CDR3 protein is CAWQQSGTQETQYF. As DNA, the CDR3 is TGTGCCTGGCAGCAGAGCGGGACCCAAGAGACCCAGTACTTC.